A single sample is the source of the 28 T cell receptor beta chains below, sequenced in a study of cytomegalovirus exposure and HLA in healthy donors. The repertoire was sequenced with immunoSEQ multiplex PCR; TCRdb's copy has only in-frame clones and lacks some. This sample carries 59,000 or so clones, nearly 90% of them seen once, and the ten largest clones take around 16%. Sequenced: PBMCs. These receptors were obtained from a woman aged 18-29 years in good health and CMV-seronegative.

The gene calls are TRBV6-5 and TRBJ2-3, with D perhaps matching TRBD1 (5 bases). Deletions cut 5 bases from V and 1 base from J, with 13 bases between. The CDR3 loop spans 15 amino acids. Per the germline V gene, CDR1 is MNHEY and CDR2 is SVGAGI. For the CDR3, the DNA is TGTGCCAGCAGTCGGACAAACACTCGCACAGATACGCAGTATTTT. It is translated as CASSRTNTRTDTQYF.

The rearrangement joins TRBV5-1 to TRBJ2-1; TRBD2 is a possible D gene (6 bases). Trimming took 0 bases from V and 1 from J, leaving 11 bases between them. The CDR3 runs 16 residues. Germline lookup yields CDR1 SGHRS and CDR2 YFSETQ. The CDR3 is CASSLGGTQSYNEQFF. The CDR3 nucleotides are TGCGCCAGCAGCTTGGGGGGGACTCAGTCCTACAATGAGCAGTTCTTC.

The J gene is TRBJ1-2, the V gene TRBV6-1, with 11 bases fitting TRBD1. Germline-derived CDR1 and CDR2 are MNHNS and SASEGT. The length of the CDR3 is 15 residues. V lost 2 bases, J lost 2 bases, and 1 base stayed unmatched. The CDR3 is CASSEWTGGNYGYTF. The CDR3 DNA is TGTGCCAGCAGTGAATGGACAGGGGGCAACTATGGCTACACCTTC.

This rearrangement joins TRBV9 to TRBJ1-4; D gene uncertain. CDR3 size: 11 residues. The V gene's germline CDR1 is SGDLS and CDR2 YYNGEE. The germline V and J ends were trimmed by 3 bases and 8 bases, with 5 bases remaining between them. Written as DNA, the CDR3 is TGTGCCAGCAGCGCGGGGGAAAAACTGTTTTTT. Translating gives CASSAGEKLFF.

This clone was counted only a few times. The rearrangement uses TRBV6-1 and TRBJ1-2; 7 bases are shared with TRBD1. CDR1 MNHNS and CDR2 SASEGT come from the germline V gene. Losses at the gene ends were 4 bases for V and 2 bases for J; bases not matched to a gene: 1. The CDR3 is 13 amino acids. The CDR3 sequence: CASSVTGNYGYTF. DNA for the CDR3: TGTGCCAGCAGTGTGACAGGGAACTATGGCTACACCTTC.

This clone was observed a single time. V usage is TRBV7-3 and J usage is TRBJ2-1; D may be TRBD2 (6 bases). Germline V gives CDR1 SGHTA, CDR2 FQGTGA. V lost 5 bases and J 6 bases, leaving 20 bases between the germline ends. The CDR3 sequence is 16 residues long. The CDR3 is CASSVAGHGGSNEQFF. CDR3 DNA: TGTGCCAGCAGCGTCGCGGGCCATGGAGGGTCCAATGAGCAGTTCTTC.

J is TRBJ1-4 and V is TRBV2; the D is unclear. Germline CDR1 is SNHLY and CDR2 is FYNNEI. The CDR3 extends over 15 amino acids. The V and J ends lost 11 bases and 0 bases respectively, with 16 bases between them. As DNA, the CDR3 is TGTGCCGCGCGAGGCACCCCTGCAACTAATGAAAAACTGTTTTTT. Protein product: CAARGTPATNEKLFF.

V is TRBV23-1 and J is TRBJ1-5; no definite D call. TRBV23-1 qualifies as an ORF whose function is uncertain. The V end lost 0 bases, the J end lost 0 bases, and 12 bases lay between the germline ends. CDR3 size: 17 residues. The CDR3 DNA reads TGCGCCAGCAGTCAATCCGGCAGGAAAAATAGCAATCAGCCCCAGCATTTT. This codes for CASSQSGRKNSNQPQHF.

This clone appeared a single time. The chain couples TRBV7-2 to TRBJ2-7, with 7 nucleotides matching TRBD2. Trimming at V came to 1 base and at J to 6 bases, leaving 15 bases not matched to a gene. The germline V gene encodes CDR1 SGHTA and CDR2 FQGNSA. This CDR3 comprises 17 residues. For the CDR3, the DNA is TGTGCCAGCAGCTTAGATTGGGCCGGGAGGAGGGCCGGCGAGCAGTACTTC. Encoded protein: CASSLDWAGRRAGEQYF. The full variable domain, completed using reference TRBV7-2 and TRBJ2-7, is GAGVSQSPSNKVTEKGKDVELRCDPISGHTALYWYRQSLGQGLEFLIYFQGNSAPDKSGLPSDRFSAERTGGSVSTLTIQRTQQEDSAVYLCASSLDWAGRRAGEQYFGPGTRLTVT.

This clone came up once. The rearrangement joins TRBV15 to TRBJ2-1; D not certain. Germline CDR1 LNHNV, CDR2 YYDKDF (reference sequence). Trimming left V 0 bases short and J 8 bases short, with 5 bases between. The length of the CDR3 is 12 residues. As DNA, the CDR3 is TGTGCCACCAGCAGAGATCGGGATGAGCAGTTCTTC. Translating gives CATSRDRDEQFF.

V usage is TRBV28 and J usage is TRBJ2-5, with 11 bases lining up with TRBD1. This CDR3 is 15 amino acids long. Germline assignment: CDR1 MDHEN and CDR2 SYDVKM. V trimming: 4 bases; J trimming: 5 bases; junction bases outside the gene matches: 6. CDR3 DNA: TGTGCCAGCAGTTCTTGGACAGGGGGCGGTGAGACCCAGTACTTC. Residues: CASSSWTGGGETQYF.

This chain joins TRBV7-3 and TRBJ1-1, with D hard to call. V dropped 3 bases and J dropped 8 bases, with 13 bases sitting between them. The CDR3 runs to 13 residues. In germline, CDR1 is SGHTA, CDR2 FQGTGA. This CDR3 is CASSLILSSEAFF. For the CDR3, the DNA is TGTGCCAGCAGCTTGATTCTAAGTTCAGAAGCTTTCTTT.

The gene calls are TRBV6-1 and TRBJ1-1, with D perhaps TRBD1 (5 bases). The germline gives CDR1 MNHNS, CDR2 SASEGT. CDR3 length: 13 amino acids. Trimming took 7 bases from V and 1 from J, leaving 10 bases between them. The CDR3 DNA is TGTGCCAGCATGGGGGGAGCGAACACTGAAGCTTTCTTT. It specifies CASMGGANTEAFF.

This chain joins TRBV10-1 and TRBJ2-2; 13 bases align to TRBD2. Unmatched junction bases numbered 4, after V lost 9 bases and J lost 6 bases. The CDR3 runs 14 residues. Germline V gene lookup returns CDR1 WNHNN and CDR2 SYGVQD (reference sequence). Written as DNA, the CDR3 is TGCGCCAGTACGGGGACTAGCGGGGCCGGGGAGCTGTTTTTT. Translated: CASTGTSGAGELFF.

The V and J genes are TRBV9 and TRBJ1-4, with D possibly matching TRBD1 (5 bases). From germline, CDR1 is SGDLS and CDR2 YYNGEE. V dropped 2 bases and J dropped 3 bases, with 11 bases sitting between them. The CDR3 has 15 amino acids. In DNA, the CDR3 is TGTGCCAGCAGCGTGTTGGGGGGAGCTAATGAAAAACTGTTTTTT. Translation gives CASSVLGGANEKLFF.

The gene calls are TRBV6-1 and TRBJ2-7, with a tentative D call TRBD1 (7 bases). Trimming cost V 7 bases and J 4 bases, with 14 bases left between them. From germline, CDR1 is MNHNS and CDR2 SASEGT. The CDR3 extends over 13 amino acids. This CDR3 reads CASTPQGGYEQYF. CDR3 in DNA: TGTGCCAGCACTCCCCAGGGGGGTTACGAGCAGTACTTC.

DNA for the CDR3: TGTGCCAGCAGCTTGCGTGGCGGGAGCTACGAGCAGTACTTC. Protein sequence: CASSLRGGSYEQYF. This chain joins TRBV5-5 and TRBJ2-7, with TRBD2 identical over 7 bases. This CDR3 comprises 14 residues. J gave up 3 bases and V 1 base, and 4 bases lay outside the gene matches. Germline lookup yields CDR1 SGHKS and CDR2 YYEKEE (reference sequence).

This clone has a single count. This sequence joins TRBV7-9 and TRBJ2-1, with 8 bases lining up with TRBD2. Per the germline V gene, CDR1 is SEHNR and CDR2 is FQNEAQ (reference sequence). CDR3 length equals 17 residues. V lost 3 bases, J lost 0 bases, and 7 bases stayed unmatched. For the CDR3, the DNA is TGTGCCAGCAGCTTCGGCAGCGGGAGATCCTCCTACAATGAGCAGTTCTTC. It encodes CASSFGSGRSSYNEQFF.

The rearrangement links TRBV4-2 to TRBJ1-1; D is perhaps TRBD1 (6 bases). Germline lookup yields CDR1 LGHNA and CDR2 YNFKEQ. V lost 5 bases and J 0 bases, leaving 10 bases between the germline ends. This CDR3 has 14 residues. The CDR3 DNA follows: TGTGCCAGCAGCAACGGACAGCTGAACACTGAAGCTTTCTTT. This encodes CASSNGQLNTEAFF.

This clone was recorded a few times. This sequence joins TRBV15 and TRBJ2-5; TRBD2 aligns across 11 bases. This CDR3 region has 15 residues. Trimming took 8 bases from V and 0 from J; bases not matched to a gene: 5. Germline assignment: CDR1 LNHNV and CDR2 YYDKDF (reference sequence). The CDR3 loop reads CATATSGVYQETQYF. For the CDR3, the DNA is TGTGCCACCGCGACTAGCGGGGTGTACCAAGAGACCCAGTACTTC.

This chain links TRBV9 with TRBJ2-1; no reliable D call. The V gene's germline CDR1 is SGDLS and CDR2 YYNGEE. The CDR3 is 14 amino acids. Trimming removed 0 bases at V and 10 bases at J, with 14 bases between. CDR3 sequence: CASSVVPLGGEQFF. The DNA of the CDR3 is TGTGCCAGCAGCGTAGTCCCCCTAGGTGGAGAGCAGTTCTTC.

The chain links TRBV11-1 to TRBJ2-1, with 7 bases fitting TRBD1. J gave up 5 bases and V 5 bases, and 6 bases lay outside the gene matches. CDR1 is SGHAT and CDR2 is FQDESV in the germline V gene (reference sequence). CDR3 length: 14 residues. CDR3 sequence reads: CASSNRDSNNEQFF. DNA for the CDR3: TGTGCCAGCAGCAACCGGGACAGCAACAATGAGCAGTTCTTC. Looking up the rest from reference TRBV11-1 and TRBJ2-1 gives the full variable domain: EAEVAQSPRYKITEKSQAVAFWCDPISGHATLYWYRQILGQGPELLVQFQDESVVDDSQLPKDRFSAERLKGVDSTLKIQPAELGDSAMYLCASSNRDSNNEQFFGPGTRLTVL.

J is TRBJ2-5 and V is TRBV7-8; 8 bases are shared with TRBD1. J gave up 5 bases and V 1 base, and 9 bases lay outside the gene matches. The CDR3 has 16 amino acids. Germline loops: CDR1 SGHVS, CDR2 FQNEAQ. CDR3 sequence (DNA): TGTGCCAGCAGCTTAGGAGGGACAGGCCCGCAGGAGACCCAGTACTTC. It translates to CASSLGGTGPQETQYF.

This clone was observed a few times. This sequence joins TRBV2 and TRBJ1-2; D remains ambiguous. The CDR3 has 13 amino acids. The germline gives CDR1 SNHLY, CDR2 FYNNEI. The V end was cut by 6 bases, the J end by 2 bases, with 10 bases between. The CDR3 sequence: CASRPLENYGYTF. The DNA for the CDR3 is TGTGCCAGCAGGCCCCTCGAGAACTATGGCTACACCTTC.

This chain connects TRBV11-1 to TRBJ2-3; D possibly corresponds to TRBD2 (5 bases). V lost 2 bases to trimming and J lost 2 bases, with 5 bases between them. Per the germline V gene, CDR1 is SGHAT and CDR2 is FQDESV (reference sequence). CDR3 length: 13 residues. The CDR3 loop reads CASSLLATDTQYF. The CDR3 nucleotides are TGTGCCAGCAGCTTACTAGCCACAGATACGCAGTATTTT.

The chain links TRBV29-1 to TRBJ2-7; TRBD1 agrees at 8 bases. V shed 3 bases and J 6 bases; nucleotides not matched to a gene: 7. Germline CDR1 reads SQVTM; CDR2 reads ANQGSEA. The CDR3 spans 13 residues. The CDR3 reads CSVDSGQGSEQYF. The DNA for the CDR3 is TGCAGCGTTGATTCCGGACAGGGATCCGAGCAGTACTTC.

This chain uses TRBV2 with TRBJ2-7; 14 nucleotides agree with TRBD2. The CDR3 runs 15 residues. From germline, CDR1 is SNHLY and CDR2 FYNNEI. J lost 7 bases, V lost 5 bases, and 7 bases had no gene match. The CDR3 DNA is TGTGCCAGCAGTCGACTAGCGGGAGGGCCGGGGGAGCAGTACTTC. Protein sequence: CASSRLAGGPGEQYF.

CDR3 DNA: TGTGCCAGCAGCTTGGGACAGGGGCTCAGCTCCTACAATGAGCAGTTCTTC. Protein sequence: CASSLGQGLSSYNEQFF. J is TRBJ2-1 and V is TRBV5-6, with 8 bases identical to TRBD1. The junction had 5 bases not matched to a gene; V was cut back by 0 bases and J by 0 bases. Germline CDR1 reads SGHDT; CDR2 reads YYEEEE. The CDR3 has 17 amino acids.